This T cell receptor (beta chain) emerged from a study of blood T cell repertoires in COVID-19. Study overall: COVID-19 samples collected from the United States, Italy and Spain covered acute and convalescent phases. PBMCs, B-cell-depleted T cells, or T cells were the source of the cDNA or gDNA that made up the material.

Germline CDR1 and CDR2: LNHDA and SQIVND (reference sequence). This CDR3 comprises 12 residues. The ends were cut back, 7 bases at V and 2 bases at J, with 6 bases in the middle. Original handling: Amplification of reference gene primers provided the estimated nucleated cell counts. Sequencing used immunoSEQ multiplex PCR; TCRdb keeps in-frame clones, though not all of them. That table furnishes V, J and clone size, whereas the DNA furnished D and trimming. The data hold about 120,000 clones, with 80% to 85% observed a single time. The sequenced sample was peripheral blood. The rearrangement uses TRBV19 and TRBJ1-5; no clear D gene. This clonotype was obtained from a man aged 70 or older with acute or convalescent COVID-19. Here the CDR3 reads CASNTGNQPQHF. DNA of the CDR3: TGTGCCAGTAACACAGGCAATCAGCCCCAGCATTTT.